This TCR beta chain was sequenced for a study of control samples from healthy donors and cancer patients. The CDR3 spans 13 residues. V was pared by 5 bases and J by 1 base, with 9 bases between. Germline loops: CDR1 LGHDT, CDR2 YNNKEL (reference sequence). Some clones are missing from TCRdb's copy, which holds only in-frame ones; the method was immunoSEQ multiplex PCR. The sample holds about 55,000 clones, approximately 88% seen once. This chain joins TRBV3-1 (or the pseudogene TRBV3-2) and TRBJ2-7; D may be TRBD1 (6 bases). The sample taken for sequencing was blood. The TCR comes from a man aged 45-65 years in good health. CDR3 region: CASSAQGSYEQYF. The CDR3 DNA reads TGTGCCAGCAGCGCCCAGGGGTCCTACGAGCAGTACTTC.